This T cell receptor beta chain was obtained from a study of sequential checkpoint blockade in melanoma. Study background: Randomization was 1:1 between first-line nivolumab→ipilimumab and ipilimumab→nivolumab. Each arm's sequence ended with maintenance nivolumab.

TCRdb's copy holds only in-frame clones and misses some; the assay was immunoSEQ multiplex PCR. The sample carries roughly 15,000 clones, approximately 78% recorded once. The CDR3 totals 16 residues. Germline V CDR1 and CDR2: SEHNR, FQNEAQ (reference sequence). Between the trimmed V and J ends, which lost 4 bases and 1 base, there was a span of 16 bases. Treatment in this sample: randomized to nivolumab then ipilimumab (arm A) or the reverse (arm B). DNA-damaging chemotherapy had not been given to any patient beforehand. Sorted cells were live CD3+CD8+, lacking CD19 and CD56, from PBMCs. This sample comprised CD8+ T cells sorted from blood (inferred from file names), obtained from a patient given nivolumab and ipilimumab in sequence. This clonotype originated in a human donor with melanoma. The chain is built from TRBV7-9 and TRBJ1-2; D perhaps matches TRBD1 (6 bases). In DNA form, the CDR3 reads TGTGCCAGCAGCTATACAGGGTTTGGGAGTAACTATGGCTACACCTTC. Its protein product is CASSYTGFGSNYGYTF.